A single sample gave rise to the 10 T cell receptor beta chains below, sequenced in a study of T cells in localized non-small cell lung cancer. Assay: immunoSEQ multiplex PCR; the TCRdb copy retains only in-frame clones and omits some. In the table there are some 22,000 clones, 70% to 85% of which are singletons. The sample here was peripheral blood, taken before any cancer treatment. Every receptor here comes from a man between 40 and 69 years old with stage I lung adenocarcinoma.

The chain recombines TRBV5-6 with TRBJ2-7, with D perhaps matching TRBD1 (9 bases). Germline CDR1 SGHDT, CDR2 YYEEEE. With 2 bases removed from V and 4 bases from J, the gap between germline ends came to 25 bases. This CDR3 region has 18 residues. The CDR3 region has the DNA TGTGCCAGCAGCTTCGGGACAGGGTATGCGGGGGGCATATACGAGCAGTACTTC. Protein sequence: CASSFGTGYAGGIYEQYF.

The CDR3 here is CASSSRHTYQETQYF. As DNA, the CDR3 is TGTGCCAGCAGTTCCCGACACACGTACCAAGAGACCCAGTACTTC. This chain links TRBV28 with TRBJ2-5; D unresolved. Trimming removed 4 bases at V and 0 bases at J, with 12 bases between. This CDR3 is 15 amino acids long. Germline V CDR1 and CDR2: MDHEN, SYDVKM.

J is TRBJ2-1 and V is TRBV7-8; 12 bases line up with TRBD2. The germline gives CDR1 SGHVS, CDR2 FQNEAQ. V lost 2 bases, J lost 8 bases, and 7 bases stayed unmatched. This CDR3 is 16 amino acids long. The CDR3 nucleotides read TGTGCCAGCAGCTTACGACTAGCGGGAGTGTCTGATGAGCAGTTCTTC. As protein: CASSLRLAGVSDEQFF.

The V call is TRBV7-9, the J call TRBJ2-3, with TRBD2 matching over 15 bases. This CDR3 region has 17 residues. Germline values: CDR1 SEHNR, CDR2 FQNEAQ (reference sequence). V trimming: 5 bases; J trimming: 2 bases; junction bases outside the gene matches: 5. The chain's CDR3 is CASSAGLAGGPTDTQYF. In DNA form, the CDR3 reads TGTGCCAGCAGCGCTGGACTAGCGGGAGGGCCCACAGATACGCAGTATTTT.

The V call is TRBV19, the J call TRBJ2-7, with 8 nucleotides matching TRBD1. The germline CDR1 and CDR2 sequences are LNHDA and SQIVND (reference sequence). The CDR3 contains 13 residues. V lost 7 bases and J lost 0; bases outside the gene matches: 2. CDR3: CASNRGSSYEQYF. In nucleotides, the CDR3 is TGTGCCAGTAACAGGGGGAGCTCCTACGAGCAGTACTTC.

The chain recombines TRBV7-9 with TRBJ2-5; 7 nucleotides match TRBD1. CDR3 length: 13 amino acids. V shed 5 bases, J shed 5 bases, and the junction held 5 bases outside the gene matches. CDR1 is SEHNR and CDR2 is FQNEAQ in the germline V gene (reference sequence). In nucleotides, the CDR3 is TGTGCCAGCAGCCCTAGGGGGCCTGAGACCCAGTACTTC. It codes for CASSPRGPETQYF.

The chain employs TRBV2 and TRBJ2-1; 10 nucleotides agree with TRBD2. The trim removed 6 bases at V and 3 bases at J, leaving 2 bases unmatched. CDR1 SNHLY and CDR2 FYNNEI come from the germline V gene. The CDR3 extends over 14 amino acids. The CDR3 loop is CASRGTSDYNEQFF. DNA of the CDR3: TGTGCCAGCAGGGGGACTAGCGACTACAATGAGCAGTTCTTC.

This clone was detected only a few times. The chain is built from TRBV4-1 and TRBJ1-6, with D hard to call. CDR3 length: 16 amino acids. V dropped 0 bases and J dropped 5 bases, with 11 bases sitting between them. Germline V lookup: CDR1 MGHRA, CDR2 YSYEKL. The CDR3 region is CASSQEPRSNNSPLHF. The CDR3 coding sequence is TGCGCCAGCAGCCAAGAACCCAGGTCCAATAATTCACCCCTCCACTTT.

The CDR3 nucleotides read TGTGCCAGCAGCCCCGTTACGAGCGGAAGAGGCTACACCTTC. Its protein product is CASSPVTSGRGYTF. The rearrangement uses TRBV2 and TRBJ1-2; D is unclear. Germline V gives CDR1 SNHLY, CDR2 FYNNEI. V gave up 6 bases and J gave up 8 bases, with 19 bases separating them. The CDR3 loop spans 14 amino acids.

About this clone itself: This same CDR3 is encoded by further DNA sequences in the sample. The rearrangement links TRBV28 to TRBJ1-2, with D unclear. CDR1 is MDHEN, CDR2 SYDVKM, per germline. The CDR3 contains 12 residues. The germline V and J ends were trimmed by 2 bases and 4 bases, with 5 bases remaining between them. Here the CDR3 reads CASSLTGYGYTF. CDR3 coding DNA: TGTGCCAGCAGTTTAACCGGCTATGGCTACACCTTC.